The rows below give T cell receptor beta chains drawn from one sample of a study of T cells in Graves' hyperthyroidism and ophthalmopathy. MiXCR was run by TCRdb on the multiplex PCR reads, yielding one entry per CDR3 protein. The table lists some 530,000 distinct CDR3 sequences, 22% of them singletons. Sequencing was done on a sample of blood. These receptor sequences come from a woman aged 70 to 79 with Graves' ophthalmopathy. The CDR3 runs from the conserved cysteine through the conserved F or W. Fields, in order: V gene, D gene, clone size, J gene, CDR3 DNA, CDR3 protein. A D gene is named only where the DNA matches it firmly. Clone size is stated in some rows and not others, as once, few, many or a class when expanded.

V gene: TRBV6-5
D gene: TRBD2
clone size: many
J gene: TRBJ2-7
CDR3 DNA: TGTGCCAGCAGTTACTCGCCATGGTTGACTAGCGGTCCCTACGAGCAGTACTTC
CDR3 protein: CASSYSPWLTSGPYEQYF

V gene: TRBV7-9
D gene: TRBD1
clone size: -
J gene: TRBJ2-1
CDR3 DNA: TGTGCCAGCAGCTCGGACAGGGAATACAATGAGCAGTTCTTC
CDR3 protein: CASSSDREYNEQFF

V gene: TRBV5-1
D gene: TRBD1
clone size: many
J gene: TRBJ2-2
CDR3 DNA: TGCGCCAGCAGCTCCCTGACAGGGGGCACCGGGGAGCTGTTTTTT
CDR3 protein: CASSSLTGGTGELFF

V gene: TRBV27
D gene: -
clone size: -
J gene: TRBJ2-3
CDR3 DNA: TGTGCCAGCAGTCCCCGAGGGTTTACAGATACGCAGTATTTT
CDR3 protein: CASSPRGFTDTQYF

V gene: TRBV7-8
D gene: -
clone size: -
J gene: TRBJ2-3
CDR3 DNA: TGTGCCAGCAGCTTAAAGGGTGTGGGCGAACACACAGATACGCAGTATTTT
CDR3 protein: CASSLKGVGEHTDTQYF

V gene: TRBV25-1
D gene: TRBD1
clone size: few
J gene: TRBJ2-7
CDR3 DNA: TGTGCCAGCAGTGAACACGGACAGGGGGCAACCGAGCAGTACTTC
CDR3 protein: CASSEHGQGATEQYF

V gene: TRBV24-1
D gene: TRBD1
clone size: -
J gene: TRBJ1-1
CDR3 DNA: TGTGCCACCAGTGATTTGCAGCAGCAGGGGGCGTCCACTGAAGCTTTCTTT
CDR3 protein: CATSDLQQQGASTEAFF

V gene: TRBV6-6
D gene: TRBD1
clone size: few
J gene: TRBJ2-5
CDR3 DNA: TGTGCCAGCAGTTACTCGACCCAGGGGGAGTACCAAGAGACCCAGTACTTC
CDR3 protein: CASSYSTQGEYQETQYF

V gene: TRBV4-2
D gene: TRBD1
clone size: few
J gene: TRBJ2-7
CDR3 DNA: TGTGCCAGCAGCCGGACAGGGGTCGACGAGCAGTACTTC
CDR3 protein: CASSRTGVDEQYF

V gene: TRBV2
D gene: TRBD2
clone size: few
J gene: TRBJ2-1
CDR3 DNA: TGTGCCAGCAGTCTCTTAGCTAGCGGGAGTGAGCAGTTCTTC
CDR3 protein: CASSLLASGSEQFF

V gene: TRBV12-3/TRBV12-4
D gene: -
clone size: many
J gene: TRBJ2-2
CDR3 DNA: TGTGCCAGCAGCAAGGGGGGGACCGGGGAGCTGTTTTTT
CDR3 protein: CASSKGGTGELFF

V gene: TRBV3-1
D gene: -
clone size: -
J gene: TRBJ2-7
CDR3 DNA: TGTGCCAGCAGCCGATTAACGAGCGAGCAGTACTTC
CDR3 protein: CASSRLTSEQYF

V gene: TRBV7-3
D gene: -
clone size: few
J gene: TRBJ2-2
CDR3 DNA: TGTGCCAGCAGCTTAGACCCAACCTTAACCGGGGAGCTGTTTTTT
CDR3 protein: CASSLDPTLTGELFF

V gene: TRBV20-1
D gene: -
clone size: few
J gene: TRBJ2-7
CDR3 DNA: TGCAGTGCTCCGAATAGCGGTTTTACCTACGAGCAGTACTTC
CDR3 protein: CSAPNSGFTYEQYF

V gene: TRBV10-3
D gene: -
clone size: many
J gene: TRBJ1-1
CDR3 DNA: TGTGCCATCAGTCCCGTGGGGATGAACACTGAAGCTTTCTTT
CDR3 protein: CAISPVGMNTEAFF

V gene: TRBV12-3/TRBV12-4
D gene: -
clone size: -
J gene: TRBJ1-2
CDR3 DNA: TGTGCCAGCAGTACCGGGGCCTTGGCAGGACGCGGCTACACCTTC
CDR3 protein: CASSTGALAGRGYTF

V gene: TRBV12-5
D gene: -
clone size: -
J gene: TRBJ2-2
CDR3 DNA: TGTGCTAGTGGTTTGTTCGGGGGGCCAACCGGGGAGCTGTTTTTT
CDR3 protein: CASGLFGGPTGELFF

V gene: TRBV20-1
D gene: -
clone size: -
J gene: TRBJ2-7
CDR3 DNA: TGCAGTGCTAGAGTCGGGCTAGCCAAGGAGCAGTACTTC
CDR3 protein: CSARVGLAKEQYF

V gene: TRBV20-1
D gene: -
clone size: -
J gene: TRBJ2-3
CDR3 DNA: TGCAGTGCTCGGACTAGGGGGAGCACAGATACGCAGTATTTT
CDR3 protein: CSARTRGSTDTQYF

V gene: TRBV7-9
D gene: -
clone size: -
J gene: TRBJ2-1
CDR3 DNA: TGTGCCAGCAGCTCGGCCCTGGTCCCTAGCGCAACCTACAATGAGCAGTTCTTC
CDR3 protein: CASSSALVPSATYNEQFF

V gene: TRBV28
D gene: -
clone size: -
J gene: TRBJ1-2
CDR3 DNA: TGTGCCAGCAGAATCCCTCTCGGCAGGACAAAGGGCTACACCTTC
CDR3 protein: CASRIPLGRTKGYTF

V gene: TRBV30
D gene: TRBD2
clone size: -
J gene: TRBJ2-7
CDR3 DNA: TGTGCCTGTAAAGCGGGAGGGCCTGACGAGCAGCACTTC
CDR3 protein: CACKAGGPDEQHF

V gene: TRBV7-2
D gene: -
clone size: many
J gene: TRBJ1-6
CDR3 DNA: TGTGCCAGCAGCGGGGGGAGCAGCTATTCACCCCTCCACTTT
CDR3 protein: CASSGGSSYSPLHF

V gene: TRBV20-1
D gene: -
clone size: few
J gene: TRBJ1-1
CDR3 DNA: TGCAGTGCTAGAGGTCTCCGGGAGTTGAGGACTGAAGCTTTCTTT
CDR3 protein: CSARGLRELRTEAFF

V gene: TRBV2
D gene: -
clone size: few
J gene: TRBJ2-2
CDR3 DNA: TGTGCCAGCAGGGGGGCGTCTCGACACGACACCGGGGAGCTGTTTTTT
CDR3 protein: CASRGASRHDTGELFF